Presented here are 29 T cell receptor beta chains from one specimen sequenced in a study of T cell changes during pregnancy in multiple sclerosis. TCRdb's copy holds only in-frame clones and misses some; the assay was immunoSEQ multiplex PCR. Among under 50,000 clones listed, about 91% were seen once. The sequenced sample was CD4+ T cells from peripheral blood mononuclear cells, obtained in the third trimester of pregnancy. The source of these receptors is a female donor with multiple sclerosis, enrolled in a pregnancy study.

Here the CDR3 reads CASSQDPRGPPYEQYF. Here the CDR3 DNA reads TGTGCCAGCAGCCAAGATCCGAGGGGGCCACCCTACGAGCAGTACTTC. The chain is built from TRBV14 and TRBJ2-7; 7 bases are shared with TRBD1. The CDR3 covers 16 residues. Trimming removed 0 bases from V and 2 bases from J; junction bases left unmatched: 7. CDR1 is SGHDN and CDR2 is FVKESK in the germline V gene.

This rearrangement joins TRBV20-1 to TRBJ2-7, with D hard to call. V lost 1 base, J lost 1 base, and 2 bases lay in between. The CDR3 length is 11 residues. Germline lookup yields CDR1 DFQATT and CDR2 SNEGSKA (reference sequence). Here the CDR3 reads CSARASYEQYF. CDR3 DNA sequence: TGCAGTGCTAGAGCTTCCTACGAGCAGTACTTC.

V and J are TRBV19 and TRBJ1-5, with D possibly TRBD1 on 5 matching bases. The ends were cut back, 9 bases at V and 6 bases at J, with 18 bases in the middle. Germline-derived CDR1 and CDR2 are LNHDA and SQIVND (reference sequence). The CDR3 sequence is 14 residues long. The CDR3 nucleotides are TGTGCCAGCACCTTTGCGGGGGGGTCTCAGCCCCAGCATTTT. Translation: CASTFAGGSQPQHF. The full variable domain, rest sourced from reference TRBV19 and TRBJ1-5, is DGGITQSPKYLFRKEGQNVTLSCEQNLNHDAMYWYRQDPGQGLRLIYYSQIVNDFQKGDIAEGYSVSREKKESFPLTVTSAQKNPTAFYLCASTFAGGSQPQHFGDGTRLSIL.

The chain joins TRBV29-1 to TRBJ2-7, with 13 positions matching TRBD2. CDR1 SQVTM and CDR2 ANQGSEA come from the germline V gene. The V segment lost 5 bases and the J segment 2 bases; nucleotides outside the gene matches: 12. The CDR3 is made up of 17 amino acids. In DNA form, the CDR3 reads TGCAGCGTTCTGGGGACTAGCGGGACCCCGATCCCCTACGAGCAGTACTTC. It is translated as CSVLGTSGTPIPYEQYF.

This clone turned up a few times. The chain employs TRBV9 and TRBJ2-1; 7 bases are shared with TRBD1. Losses at the gene ends were 3 bases for V and 9 bases for J; bases not matched to a gene: 9. CDR3 length: 14 amino acids. The V gene's germline CDR1 is SGDLS and CDR2 YYNGEE. CDR3 coding DNA: TGTGCCAGCAGCGCCAGGGGGAGCCGTTCTGAGCAGTTCTTC. Its protein product is CASSARGSRSEQFF.

The chain recombines TRBV18 with TRBJ2-5, with D tentatively TRBD1 (6 bases). CDR1 KGHSH and CDR2 LQKENI come from the germline V gene. CDR3 length: 13 residues. Trimming cost V 3 bases and J 2 bases, with 7 bases left between them. As DNA, the CDR3 is TGTGCCAGCTCACCGACAGGACAAGAGACCCAGTACTTC. It codes for CASSPTGQETQYF. Drawing the rest from reference TRBV18 and TRBJ2-5, the complete variable domain is NAGVMQNPRHLVRRRGQEARLRCSPMKGHSHVYWYRQLPEEGLKFMVYLQKENIIDESGMPKERFSAEFPKEGPSILRIQQVVRGDSAAYFCASSPTGQETQYFGPGTRLLVL.

This chain uses TRBV6-5 with TRBJ1-4; TRBD1 agrees at 8 bases. CDR1 and CDR2 from the germline V gene are MNHEY and SVGAGI. The CDR3 consists of 14 residues. Losses at the gene ends were 2 bases for V and 8 bases for J; bases not matched to a gene: 4. CDR3 nucleotide sequence: TGTGCCAGCAGTTACCGAGGACAGGGCGAAAAACTGTTTTTT. This gives the protein CASSYRGQGEKLFF.

The V gene is TRBV6-5, the J gene TRBJ2-1; tentatively, D is TRBD1 (6 bases). Between the trimmed V and J ends, which lost 10 bases and 8 bases, there was a span of 9 bases. Per germline, CDR1 MNHEY and CDR2 SVGAGI. The CDR3 contains 10 residues. In DNA, the CDR3 is TGTGCCACAGGGGCGTATGAGCAGTTCTTC. Amino acids: CATGAYEQFF.

The chain couples TRBV7-2 to TRBJ2-7; TRBD2 aligns across 11 bases. The J segment lost 0 bases and the V segment lost 0 bases, leaving 10 bases of the junction unmatched. The CDR3 is 19 amino acids. Germline V gene sequence: CDR1 SGHTA, CDR2 FQGNSA. CDR3 residues: CASSLAGSSGRGSSYEQYF. CDR3 DNA sequence: TGTGCCAGCAGCTTAGCAGGGAGTAGCGGGAGGGGAAGCTCCTACGAGCAGTACTTC.

The CDR3 nucleotides are TGTGCCTGGAAAACCGGGACAGCACCAATCCATGCCTACGAGCAGTACTTC. It yields the protein CAWKTGTAPIHAYEQYF. The chain employs TRBV30 and TRBJ2-7, with 7 nucleotides matching TRBD1. The CDR3 is 17 residues long. The V gene's germline CDR1 is GTSNPN and CDR2 SVGIG (reference sequence). The V and J ends lost 4 bases and 2 bases, in that order; junction bases with no gene match: 17.

The rearrangement links TRBV7-9 to TRBJ2-3; D is unresolved. From germline, CDR1 is SEHNR and CDR2 FQNEAQ (reference sequence). The V end was cut by 4 bases, the J end by 6 bases, with 14 bases between. CDR3 size: 14 residues. CDR3 sequence reads: CASSSLSPPDTQYF. CDR3 sequence (DNA): TGTGCCAGCAGCTCCCTCTCCCCCCCGGATACGCAGTATTTT.

The chain carries TRBV11-2 and TRBJ1-2; tentative D call: TRBD1 (5 bases). CDR1 is SGHAT and CDR2 is FQNNGV in the germline V gene. Trimming cost V 7 bases and J 4 bases, with 13 bases left between them. This CDR3 comprises 13 residues. The CDR3: CASKDSTTYGYTF. Here the CDR3 DNA reads TGTGCCAGCAAAGACAGCACAACCTATGGCTACACCTTC.

The V gene is TRBV18, the J gene TRBJ1-4; D possibly corresponds to TRBD1 (6 bases). Trimming removed 4 bases from V and 6 bases from J, with 15 bases in between. The CDR3 loop spans 15 amino acids. CDR1 is KGHSH, CDR2 LQKENI, per germline. The CDR3 loop is CASSLERAGDEKLFF. In DNA form, the CDR3 reads TGTGCCAGCTCACTCGAAAGGGCAGGGGATGAAAAACTGTTTTTT.

The CDR3 DNA sequence: TGTGCCAGCAGCTTGGCCCCGGGGAGCTCTGGAAACACCATATATTTT. This sequence encodes CASSLAPGSSGNTIYF. V gene TRBV13 combines with J gene TRBJ1-3; D is undetermined. Trimming shortened V by 3 bases and J by 0 bases, and 12 bases separated the two germline ends. Germline assignment: CDR1 PRHDT and CDR2 FYEKMQ (reference sequence). CDR3 length: 16 amino acids.

This sequence joins TRBV6-5 and TRBJ2-2; no definite D call. The CDR3 covers 12 residues. Germline CDR1 is MNHEY and CDR2 is SVGAGI. V was pared by 6 bases and J by 5 bases, with 7 bases between. This chain's CDR3 is CASSRRTGELFF. CDR3 nucleotides: TGTGCCAGCAGCCGTAGAACCGGGGAGCTGTTTTTT.

Comments on this clone: Other DNA sequences in the sample encode the same CDR3. The chain joins TRBV5-1 to TRBJ2-7, with TRBD1 identical over 7 bases. Germline V gives CDR1 SGHRS, CDR2 YFSETQ. CDR3 size: 16 residues. The trim removed 4 bases at V and 3 bases at J, leaving 13 bases unmatched. CDR3 coding DNA: TGCGCCAGCAGCCGCACGACAGGGACCTTCAACTACGAGCAGTACTTC. Amino acid sequence: CASSRTTGTFNYEQYF.

This chain uses TRBV4-3 with TRBJ2-7, with D maybe TRBD2 (6 bases). This CDR3 contains 17 residues. Germline-derived CDR1 and CDR2 are LGHNA and YSLEER. V was cut by 0 bases and J by 3 bases, with 18 bases left in between. CDR3 DNA sequence: TGCGCCAGCAGCCAAGATCATAGCGGACCCGTCCTCTACGAGCAGTACTTC. Translating it yields CASSQDHSGPVLYEQYF.

The gene calls are TRBV28 and TRBJ2-7; 8 bases are shared with TRBD2. The CDR3 has 15 residues. CDR1 is MDHEN, CDR2 SYDVKM, per germline. With V trimmed by 1 base and J by 7 bases, 9 bases remained unmatched. The CDR3 nucleotides are TGTGCCAGCAGTTTATCTGGCGGGAGGCAGGGGGAGCAGTACTTC. It is translated as CASSLSGGRQGEQYF.

This clone was seen only once. V and J are TRBV6-5 and TRBJ2-7; D is perhaps TRBD1 (6 bases). V was trimmed by 8 bases and J by 9 bases, leaving 26 bases between them. The germline V gene has CDR1 MNHEY and CDR2 SVGAGI. The CDR3 is 15 residues long. The CDR3 region has the DNA TGTGCCAGCTCCCTCCTGGGACACCTTGCGTTTGGGCAGTACTTC. Translation gives CASSLLGHLAFGQYF.

This chain uses TRBV2 with TRBJ2-1; 8 bases align to TRBD2. V trimming: 0 bases; J trimming: 13 bases; junction bases outside the gene matches: 8. Germline assignment: CDR1 SNHLY and CDR2 FYNNEI. The CDR3 extends over 14 amino acids. The CDR3 is CASSEATSGRRQFF. CDR3 bases: TGTGCCAGCAGTGAAGCTACTAGCGGACGAAGACAGTTCTTC.

The chain combines TRBV7-9 with TRBJ2-3; a weak D match, TRBD2 (6 bases). The CDR3 runs to 15 residues. V lost 5 bases to trimming and J lost 7 bases, with 19 bases between them. Germline CDR1 is SEHNR and CDR2 is FQNEAQ (reference sequence). The CDR3 sequence: CASSPLTGAGNTQYF. CDR3 coding DNA: TGTGCCAGCAGCCCTTTAACGGGAGCTGGAAATACGCAGTATTTT. Drawing the rest from reference TRBV7-9 and TRBJ2-3, the complete variable domain is DTGVSQNPRHKITKRGQNVTFRCDPISEHNRLYWYRQTLGQGPEFLTYFQNEAQLEKSRLLSDRFSAERPKGSFSTLEIQRTEQGDSAMYLCASSPLTGAGNTQYFGPGTRLTVL.

The CDR3 sequence is CASSLSLGGEETQYF. The CDR3 DNA sequence: TGTGCCAGCAGTTTGTCCTTGGGGGGGGAAGAGACCCAGTACTTC. J is TRBJ2-5 and V is TRBV28, with 7 bases aligning to TRBD2. V shed 3 bases and J 3 bases; nucleotides not matched to a gene: 7. Germline V gives CDR1 MDHEN, CDR2 SYDVKM. There are 15 residues in the CDR3.

DNA of the CDR3: TGTGCCAGCAAAGGGGGCTCTTATCAGCCCCAGCATTTT. It is translated as CASKGGSYQPQHF. V is TRBV2 and J is TRBJ1-5, with 7 positions matching TRBD1. The ends lost 7 bases at V and 5 bases at J; junction bases unmatched: 5. The CDR3 loop spans 13 amino acids. Germline-derived CDR1 and CDR2 are SNHLY and FYNNEI.

This chain joins TRBV6-1 and TRBJ2-7; 9 positions agree with TRBD2. Germline-derived CDR1 and CDR2 are MNHNS and SASEGT. J lost 5 bases, V lost 1 base, and 6 bases had no gene match. The CDR3 has 15 amino acids. This CDR3 reads CASSEVIAGADEQYF. In nucleotides, the CDR3 is TGTGCCAGCAGTGAAGTGATAGCGGGAGCCGACGAGCAGTACTTC.

This chain joins TRBV5-1 and TRBJ2-7; 7 bases map to TRBD2. V lost 4 bases and J lost 7; bases outside the gene matches: 8. The CDR3 is 13 residues long. Per germline, CDR1 SGHRS and CDR2 YFSETQ. The CDR3: CASSGRESREQYF. CDR3 coding DNA: TGCGCCAGCAGCGGGCGGGAGTCTCGTGAGCAGTACTTC.

This clone appeared once. The gene calls are TRBV4-2 and TRBJ2-4; 13 bases fit TRBD2. The germline V gene encodes CDR1 LGHNA and CDR2 YNFKEQ. This CDR3 contains 16 residues. V trimming: 0 bases; J trimming: 8 bases; junction bases outside the gene matches: 4. CDR3 protein: CASSQELAGGVDIQYF. The CDR3 bases are TGTGCCAGCAGCCAAGAACTAGCGGGAGGGGTGGACATTCAGTACTTC.

This clone was observed once. CDR3 coding DNA: TGTGCCAGCAGTTACGGGAGCAGCTCCTACAATGAGCAGTTCTTC. This sequence encodes CASSYGSSSYNEQFF. The rearrangement uses TRBV5-4 and TRBJ2-1, with a tentative D call TRBD2 (6 bases). This CDR3 spans 15 amino acids. Germline V lookup: CDR1 SGHNT, CDR2 YYREEE (reference sequence). Deletions cut 5 bases from V and 0 bases from J, with 12 bases between.

The rearrangement joins TRBV2 to TRBJ2-2; D might be TRBD1 (5 bases). V was clipped by 6 bases and J by 0 bases, with 8 bases between them. The CDR3 runs to 14 residues. Germline lookup yields CDR1 SNHLY and CDR2 FYNNEI. The CDR3 here is CASRTVANTGELFF. Written as DNA, the CDR3 is TGTGCCAGCAGGACAGTTGCGAACACCGGGGAGCTGTTTTTT.

J is TRBJ1-2 and V is TRBV27; 8 positions match TRBD1. Germline values: CDR1 MNHEY, CDR2 SMNVEV (reference sequence). V was clipped by 5 bases and J by 8 bases; unmatched bases: 13. CDR3 size: 15 residues. The CDR3 is CASSPGQGAMRGYTF. CDR3 DNA: TGTGCCAGCAGTCCGGGTCAGGGGGCGATGAGAGGCTACACCTTC.